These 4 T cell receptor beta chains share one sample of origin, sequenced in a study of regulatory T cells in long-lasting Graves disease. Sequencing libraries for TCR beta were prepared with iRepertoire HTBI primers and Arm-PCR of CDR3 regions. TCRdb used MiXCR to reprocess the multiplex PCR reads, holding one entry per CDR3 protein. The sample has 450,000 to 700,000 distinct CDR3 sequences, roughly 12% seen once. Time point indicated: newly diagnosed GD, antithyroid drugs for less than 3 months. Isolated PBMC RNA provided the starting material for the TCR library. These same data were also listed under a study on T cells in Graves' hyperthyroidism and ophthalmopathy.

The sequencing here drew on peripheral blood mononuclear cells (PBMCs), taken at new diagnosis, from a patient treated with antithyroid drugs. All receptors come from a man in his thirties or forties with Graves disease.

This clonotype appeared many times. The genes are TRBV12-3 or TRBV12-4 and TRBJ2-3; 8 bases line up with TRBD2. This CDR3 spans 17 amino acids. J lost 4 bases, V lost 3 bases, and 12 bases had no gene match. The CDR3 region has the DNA TGTGCCAGCAGTTTTGTTCAGCGGGAGTTAGGAGCAGATACGCAGTATTTT. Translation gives CASSFVQRELGADTQYF.

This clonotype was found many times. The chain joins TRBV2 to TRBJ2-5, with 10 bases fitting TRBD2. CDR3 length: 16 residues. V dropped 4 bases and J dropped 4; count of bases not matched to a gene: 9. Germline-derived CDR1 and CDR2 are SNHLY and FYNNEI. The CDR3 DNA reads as TGTGCCAGCAGTGCGGGGATAGCGGGAGGAACAGAGACCCAGTACTTC. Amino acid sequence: CASSAGIAGGTETQYF. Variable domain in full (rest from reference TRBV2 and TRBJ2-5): EPEVTQTPSHQVTQMGQEVILRCVPISNHLYFYWYRQILGQKVEFLVSFYNNEISEKSEIFDDQFSVERPDGSNFTLKIRSTKLEDSAMYFCASSAGIAGGTETQYFGPGTRLLVL.

Written as DNA, the CDR3 is TGCAGTGCTACCTTATTTACTAGCACAGATACGCAGTATTTT. Protein product: CSATLFTSTDTQYF. The chain couples TRBV20-1 to TRBJ2-3; D unresolved. The V gene's germline CDR1 is DFQATT and CDR2 SNEGSKA (reference sequence). This CDR3 has 14 amino acids. The ends were cut back, 4 bases at V and 0 bases at J, with 11 bases in the middle.

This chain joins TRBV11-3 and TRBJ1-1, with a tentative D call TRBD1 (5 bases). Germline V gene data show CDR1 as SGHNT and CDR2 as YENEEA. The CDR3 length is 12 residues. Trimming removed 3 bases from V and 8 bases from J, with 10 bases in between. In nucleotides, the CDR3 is TGTGCCAGCAGCTTTGGGGCAACGGAAGCTTTCTTT. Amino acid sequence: CASSFGATEAFF.